These T cell receptor beta chains were read from a single sample in a study of blood T cells in healthy people across ages. TCRdb ran MiXCR on the 5' RACE reads and lists one entry per CDR3 protein. Of 600,000 to 800,000 distinct CDR3 sequences listed, about 50% are singletons. The specimen was blood. All receptors come from a woman of 80 years or more in good health. Each CDR3 is given with its conserved first and last residue. D genes are given only for firm matches. For some rows the clone size is stated as once, few or many, or as a class when expanded; others skip it.

size	V	D	J	CDR3	DNA
few	TRBV9	NA	TRBJ2-1	CASSVVAVSNEQFF	TGTGCCAGCAGCGTAGTTGCGGTAAGCAATGAGCAGTTCTTC
many	TRBV28	NA	TRBJ1-4	CASSSLDREKLFF	TGTGCCAGCAGTTCCCTAGATAGGGAAAAACTGTTTTTT
many	TRBV12-3/TRBV12-4	TRBD1	TRBJ2-4	CASSPPGTGVRIQYF	TGTGCCAGCAGTCCCCCCGGGACAGGGGTGCGCATTCAGTACTTC
few	TRBV9	TRBD2	TRBJ2-5	CASSVGGLAGGRQETQYF	TGTGCCAGCAGCGTAGGGGGACTAGCGGGAGGGCGCCAAGAGACCCAGTACTTC
few	TRBV12-3/TRBV12-4	TRBD1	TRBJ2-3	CASSTLGTGVGDTQYF	TGTGCCAGCAGTACCCTCGGGACAGGGGTGGGAGATACGCAGTATTTT
many	TRBV5-6	NA	TRBJ1-2	CASSRGGQEENYGYTF	TGTGCCAGCAGCCGCGGAGGGCAGGAAGAAAACTATGGCTACACCTTC
few	TRBV5-1	TRBD2	TRBJ2-1	CASSPGVAGGIEQFF	TGCGCCAGCAGCCCGGGGGTAGCGGGAGGCATTGAGCAGTTCTTC
NA	TRBV14	NA	TRBJ1-4	CASSRDGGEKLFF	TGTGCCAGCAGCCGGGACGGGGGTGAAAAACTGTTTTTT
many	TRBV7-3	NA	TRBJ2-7	CASSFSGSYEQYF	TGTGCCAGCAGCTTTTCAGGCTCCTACGAGCAGTACTTC
few	TRBV27	NA	TRBJ2-1	CASSLILSSWSYNEQFF	TGTGCCAGCAGTTTAATCCTCTCTAGCTGGTCCTACAATGAGCAGTTCTTC
NA	TRBV7-9	NA	TRBJ2-1	CASSLARTGRLNEQFF	TGTGCCAGCAGCTTAGCCCGCACGGGCCGCCTCAATGAGCAGTTCTTC
NA	TRBV6-1	NA	TRBJ2-5	CASGDLQETQYF	TGTGCCAGCGGGGACCTCCAAGAGACCCAGTACTTC
NA	TRBV7-3	NA	TRBJ2-1	CASSLDGTQSSYNEQFF	TGTGCCAGCAGCTTAGACGGGACCCAGAGCTCCTACAATGAGCAGTTCTTC
NA	TRBV12-3/TRBV12-4	NA	TRBJ1-1	CASRPSGMSTEAFF	TGTGCCAGCAGGCCATCAGGGATGAGCACTGAAGCTTTCTTT
NA	TRBV20-1	NA	TRBJ2-7	CSARVIRLGYEQYF	TGCAGTGCTAGAGTGATTCGGCTGGGCTACGAGCAGTACTTC
many	TRBV3-1	NA	TRBJ2-7	CASSHRTGPRHEQYF	TGTGCCAGCAGCCACAGAACGGGACCCAGGCACGAGCAGTACTTC
NA	TRBV9	TRBD2	TRBJ2-5	CASSVGPGTSGGPVVKLQETQYF	TGTGCCAGCAGCGTGGGGCCCGGGACCAGCGGGGGGCCGGTAGTTAAGTTACAAGAGACCCAGTACTTC
NA	TRBV29-1	NA	TRBJ2-3	CSVEDGLLTDTQYF	TGCAGCGTTGAAGATGGGCTACTCACAGATACGCAGTATTTT
NA	TRBV5-1	NA	TRBJ2-1	CASGPDQAYNEQFF	TGCGCCAGCGGCCCCGACCAAGCCTACAATGAGCAGTTCTTC
many	TRBV5-1	NA	TRBJ2-1	CASSRDFDEQFF	TGCGCCAGCAGCCGGGACTTCGACGAGCAGTTCTTC
few	TRBV3-1	NA	TRBJ2-4	CASSQGSGKNIQYF	TGTGCCAGCAGCCAAGGTTCCGGAAAAAACATTCAGTACTTC
NA	TRBV7-2	TRBD1	TRBJ2-1	CASSPPPTGWIANEQFF	TGTGCCAGCAGCCCCCCGCCGACAGGGTGGATCGCCAATGAGCAGTTCTTC
NA	TRBV12-3/TRBV12-4	TRBD2	TRBJ2-3	CASSTWAGGTDTQYF	TGTGCCAGCAGCACCTGGGCGGGGGGGACAGATACGCAGTATTTT
NA	TRBV21-1	NA	TRBJ2-1	CASSPLSQAAYNEQFF	TGTGCCAGCAGCCCCCTTTCCCAGGCGGCCTACAATGAGCAGTTCTTC
NA	TRBV20-1	NA	TRBJ2-7	CSAGRVSNEQYF	TGCAGTGCTGGGCGAGTCAGCAATGAGCAGTACTTC
NA	TRBV7-2	NA	TRBJ2-7	CASTRGSSYNEQYF	TGTGCCAGCACCCGGGGGAGCTCCTACAATGAGCAGTACTTC
once	TRBV20-1	NA	TRBJ2-2	CSASETARAGELFF	TGCAGTGCTAGCGAGACAGCGAGGGCCGGGGAGCTGTTTTTT
many	TRBV20-1	NA	TRBJ2-1	CSARSPSGNEQFF	TGCAGTGCTAGATCACCAAGCGGCAATGAGCAGTTCTTC
NA	TRBV7-9	TRBD2	TRBJ2-1	CASSLERGGLNEQFF	TGTGCCAGCAGCTTAGAGCGGGGGGGCCTCAATGAGCAGTTCTTC
many	TRBV15	NA	TRBJ2-5	CATSRDRGWGETQYF	TGTGCCACCAGCAGAGATCGGGGCTGGGGGGAGACCCAGTACTTC
NA	TRBV7-3	TRBD2	TRBJ2-2	CASSWGRTSSGTGELFF	TGTGCCAGCAGCTGGGGACGGACTAGCTCCGGCACCGGGGAGCTGTTTTTT
NA	TRBV6-1	TRBD2	TRBJ2-2	CASSESPGLAGVELFF	TGTGCCAGCAGTGAAAGCCCGGGACTAGCGGGAGTTGAGCTGTTTTTT
NA	TRBV27	TRBD1	TRBJ1-1	CASRPGDRVGTEAFF	TGTGCCAGCAGGCCGGGTGACAGGGTCGGCACTGAAGCTTTCTTT
NA	TRBV28	NA	TRBJ2-2	CASRGGNTGELFF	TGTGCCAGCAGGGGCGGGAACACCGGGGAGCTGTTTTTT
NA	TRBV9	NA	TRBJ1-2	CASSASQDDYGYTF	TGTGCCAGCAGCGCCTCACAGGATGACTATGGCTACACCTTC
NA	TRBV28	TRBD1	TRBJ1-3	CASRRQGFSGNTIYF	TGTGCCAGCAGACGACAGGGATTCTCTGGAAACACCATATATTTT
NA	TRBV7-2	NA	TRBJ1-5	CASSLVQNSNQPQHF	TGTGCCAGCAGCTTAGTACAGAATAGCAATCAGCCCCAGCATTTT